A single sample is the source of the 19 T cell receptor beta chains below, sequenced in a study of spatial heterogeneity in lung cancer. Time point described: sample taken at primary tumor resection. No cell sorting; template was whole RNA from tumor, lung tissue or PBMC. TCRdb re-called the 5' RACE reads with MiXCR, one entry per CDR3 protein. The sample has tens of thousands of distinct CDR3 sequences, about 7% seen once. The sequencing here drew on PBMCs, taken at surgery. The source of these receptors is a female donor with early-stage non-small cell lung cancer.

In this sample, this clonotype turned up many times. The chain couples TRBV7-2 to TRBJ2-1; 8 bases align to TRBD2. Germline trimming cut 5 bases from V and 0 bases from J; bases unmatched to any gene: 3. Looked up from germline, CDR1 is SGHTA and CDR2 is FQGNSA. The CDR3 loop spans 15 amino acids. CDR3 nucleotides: TGTGCCAGCAGCAAAAGCGGGGGCTCCTACAATGAGCAGTTCTTC. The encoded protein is CASSKSGGSYNEQFF.

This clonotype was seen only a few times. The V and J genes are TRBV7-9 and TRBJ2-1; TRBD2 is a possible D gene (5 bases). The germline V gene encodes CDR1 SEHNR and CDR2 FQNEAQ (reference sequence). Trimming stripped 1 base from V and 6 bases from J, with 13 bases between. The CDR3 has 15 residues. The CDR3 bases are TGTGCCAGCAGCTTAGGGGGAGCTCTTTTCAATGAGCAGTTCTTC. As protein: CASSLGGALFNEQFF. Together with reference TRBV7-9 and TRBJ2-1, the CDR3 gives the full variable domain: DTGVSQNPRHKITKRGQNVTFRCDPISEHNRLYWYRQTLGQGPEFLTYFQNEAQLEKSRLLSDRFSAERPKGSFSTLEIQRTEQGDSAMYLCASSLGGALFNEQFFGPGTRLTVL.

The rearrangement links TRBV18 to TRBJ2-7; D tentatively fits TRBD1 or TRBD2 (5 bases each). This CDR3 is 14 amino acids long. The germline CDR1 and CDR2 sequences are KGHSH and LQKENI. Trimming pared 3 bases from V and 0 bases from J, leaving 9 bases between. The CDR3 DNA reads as TGTGCCAGCTCACCGGGGGACCGCTCCTACGAGCAGTACTTC. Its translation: CASSPGDRSYEQYF.

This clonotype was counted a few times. CDR3 sequence (DNA): TGTGCCAGCAGCCACACGGGGGGATCGGACACAGATACGCAGTATTTT. Translation: CASSHTGGSDTDTQYF. The chain combines TRBV4-2 with TRBJ2-3; 7 nucleotides align to TRBD2. The V gene's germline CDR1 is LGHNA and CDR2 YNFKEQ. Unmatched junction bases numbered 8, after V lost 3 bases and J lost 2 bases. CDR3 size: 16 residues.

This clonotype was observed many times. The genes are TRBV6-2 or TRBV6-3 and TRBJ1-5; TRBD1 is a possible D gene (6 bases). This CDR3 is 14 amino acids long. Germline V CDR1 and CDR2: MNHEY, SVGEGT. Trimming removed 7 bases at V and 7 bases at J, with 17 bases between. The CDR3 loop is CASTLPGVRQPQHF. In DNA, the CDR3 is TGTGCCAGCACCTTACCAGGGGTGCGGCAGCCCCAGCATTTT.

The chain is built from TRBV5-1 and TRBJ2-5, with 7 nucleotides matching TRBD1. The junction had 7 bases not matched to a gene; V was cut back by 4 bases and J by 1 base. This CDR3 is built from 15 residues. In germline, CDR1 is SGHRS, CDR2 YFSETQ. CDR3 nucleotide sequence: TGCGCCAGCAGCCCGACAGGGTCCCTCCAAGAGACCCAGTACTTC. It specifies CASSPTGSLQETQYF.

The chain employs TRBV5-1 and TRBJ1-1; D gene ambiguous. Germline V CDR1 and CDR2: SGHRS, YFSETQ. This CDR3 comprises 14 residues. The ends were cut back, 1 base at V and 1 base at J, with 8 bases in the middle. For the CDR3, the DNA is TGCGCCAGCAGCTTGCCGGGTTCGAACACTGAAGCTTTCTTT. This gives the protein CASSLPGSNTEAFF.

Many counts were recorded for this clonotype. The CDR3 region has the DNA TGTGCCACCAGCAGAGATTGGATCAACACTGAAGCTTTCTTT. It encodes CATSRDWINTEAFF. The chain is built from TRBV15 and TRBJ1-1; the D is unclear. From germline, CDR1 is LNHNV and CDR2 YYDKDF (reference sequence). V lost 0 bases, J lost 2 bases, and 7 bases lay in between. The CDR3 length is 14 residues.

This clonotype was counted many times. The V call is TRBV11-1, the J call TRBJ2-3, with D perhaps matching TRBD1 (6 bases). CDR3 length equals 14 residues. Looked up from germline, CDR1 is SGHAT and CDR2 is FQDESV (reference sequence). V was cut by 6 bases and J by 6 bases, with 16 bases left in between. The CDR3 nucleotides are TGTGCCAGCAGACTCAGGGGCCTGGTCGATACGCAGTATTTT. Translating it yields CASRLRGLVDTQYF. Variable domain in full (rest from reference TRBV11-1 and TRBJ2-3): EAEVAQSPRYKITEKSQAVAFWCDPISGHATLYWYRQILGQGPELLVQFQDESVVDDSQLPKDRFSAERLKGVDSTLKIQPAELGDSAMYLCASRLRGLVDTQYFGPGTRLTVL.

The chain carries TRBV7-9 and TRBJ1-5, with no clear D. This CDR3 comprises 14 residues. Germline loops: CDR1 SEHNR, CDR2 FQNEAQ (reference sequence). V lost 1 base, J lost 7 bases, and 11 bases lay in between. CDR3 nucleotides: TGTGCCAGCAGCTTAGTAACGGAGGAACAGCCCCAGCATTTT. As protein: CASSLVTEEQPQHF.

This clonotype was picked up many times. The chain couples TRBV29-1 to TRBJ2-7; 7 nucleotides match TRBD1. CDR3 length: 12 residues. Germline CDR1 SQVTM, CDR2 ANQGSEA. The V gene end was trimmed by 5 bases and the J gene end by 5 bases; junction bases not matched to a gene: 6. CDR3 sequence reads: CSVRLGQHEQYF. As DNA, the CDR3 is TGCAGCGTTCGCTTGGGACAGCACGAGCAGTACTTC.

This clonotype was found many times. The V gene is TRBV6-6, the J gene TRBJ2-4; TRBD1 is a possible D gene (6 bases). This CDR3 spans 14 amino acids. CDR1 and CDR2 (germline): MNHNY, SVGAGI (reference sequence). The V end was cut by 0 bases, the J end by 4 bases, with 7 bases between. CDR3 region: CASSYSGAKNIQYF. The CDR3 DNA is TGTGCCAGCAGTTACTCGGGGGCAAAAAACATTCAGTACTTC.

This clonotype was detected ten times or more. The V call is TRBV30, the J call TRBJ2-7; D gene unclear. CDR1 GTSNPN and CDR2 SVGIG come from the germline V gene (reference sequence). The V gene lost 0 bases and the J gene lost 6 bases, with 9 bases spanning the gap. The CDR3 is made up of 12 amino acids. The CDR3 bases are TGTGCCTGGAGTGTACTTCTCAGCGAGCAGTACTTC. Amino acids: CAWSVLLSEQYF. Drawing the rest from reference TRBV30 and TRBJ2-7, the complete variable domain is SQTIHQWPATLVQPVGSPLSLECTVEGTSNPNLYWYRQAAGRGLQLLFYSVGIGQISSEVPQNLSASRPQDRQFILSSKKLLLSDSGFYLCAWSVLLSEQYFGPGTRLTVT.

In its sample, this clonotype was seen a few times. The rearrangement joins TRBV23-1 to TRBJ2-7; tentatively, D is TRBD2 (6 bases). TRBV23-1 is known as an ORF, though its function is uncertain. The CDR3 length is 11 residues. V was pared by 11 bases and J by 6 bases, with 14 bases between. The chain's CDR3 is CAFRGLGEQYF. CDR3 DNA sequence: TGCGCCTTTCGGGGGTTGGGCGAGCAGTACTTC.

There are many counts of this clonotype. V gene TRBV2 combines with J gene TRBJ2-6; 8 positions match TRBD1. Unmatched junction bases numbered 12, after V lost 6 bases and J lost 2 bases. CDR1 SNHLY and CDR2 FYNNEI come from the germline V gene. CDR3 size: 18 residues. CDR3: CASRAGGQGVPGANVLTF. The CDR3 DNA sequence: TGTGCCAGCAGGGCAGGAGGACAGGGAGTCCCTGGGGCCAACGTCCTGACTTTC.

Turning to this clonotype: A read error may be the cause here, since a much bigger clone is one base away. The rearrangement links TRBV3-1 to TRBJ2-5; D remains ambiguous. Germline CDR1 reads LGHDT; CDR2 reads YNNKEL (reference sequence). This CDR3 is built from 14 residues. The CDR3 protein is CACSQWDSQETQYF. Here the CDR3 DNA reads TGTGCCTGCAGCCAGTGGGATAGTCAGGAGACCCAGTACTTC.

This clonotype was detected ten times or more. The CDR3 coding sequence is TGTGCCAGCACCATCGGGACAGGGGCTGGAGCTTTCTTT. Translating gives CASTIGTGAGAFF. The J gene is TRBJ1-1, the V gene TRBV12-3 or TRBV12-4; 10 bases fit TRBD1. The CDR3 totals 13 residues. After removal of 7 bases from V and 10 bases from J, the junction contained 9 bases not matched to a gene.

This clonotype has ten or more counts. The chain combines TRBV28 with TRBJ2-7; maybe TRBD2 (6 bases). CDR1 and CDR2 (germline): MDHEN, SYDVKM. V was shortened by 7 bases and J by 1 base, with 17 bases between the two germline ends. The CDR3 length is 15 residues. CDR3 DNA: TGTGCCAGCACCCCGAGTAGGGGAGGATCCTACGAGCAGTACTTC. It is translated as CASTPSRGGSYEQYF.

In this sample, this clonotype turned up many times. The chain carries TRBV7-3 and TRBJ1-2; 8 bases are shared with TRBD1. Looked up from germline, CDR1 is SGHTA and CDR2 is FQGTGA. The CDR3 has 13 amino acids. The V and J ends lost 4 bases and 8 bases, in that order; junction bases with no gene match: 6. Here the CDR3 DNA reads TGTGCCAGCAGCTCGGACAGGGTGGGCGGCTACACCTTC. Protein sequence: CASSSDRVGGYTF. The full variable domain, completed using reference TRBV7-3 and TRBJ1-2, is GAGVSQTPSNKVTEKGKYVELRCDPISGHTALYWYRQSLGQGPEFLIYFQGTGAADDSGLPNDRFFAVRPEGSVSTLKIQRTERGDSAVYLCASSSDRVGGYTFGSGTRLTVV.